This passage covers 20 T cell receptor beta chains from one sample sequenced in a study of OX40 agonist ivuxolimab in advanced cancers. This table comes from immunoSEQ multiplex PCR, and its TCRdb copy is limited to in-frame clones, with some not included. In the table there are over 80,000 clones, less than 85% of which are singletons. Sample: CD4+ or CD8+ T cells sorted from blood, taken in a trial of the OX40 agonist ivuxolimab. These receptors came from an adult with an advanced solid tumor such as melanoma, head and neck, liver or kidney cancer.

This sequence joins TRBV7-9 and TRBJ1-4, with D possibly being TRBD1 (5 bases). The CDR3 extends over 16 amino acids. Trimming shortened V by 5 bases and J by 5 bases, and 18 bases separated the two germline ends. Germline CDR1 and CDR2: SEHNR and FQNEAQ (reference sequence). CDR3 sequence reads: CASSHPVGQGNEKLFF. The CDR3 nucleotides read TGTGCCAGCAGCCACCCCGTTGGGCAGGGAAATGAAAAACTGTTTTTT. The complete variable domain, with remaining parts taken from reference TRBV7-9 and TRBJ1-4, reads DTGVSQNPRHKITKRGQNVTFRCDPISEHNRLYWYRQTLGQGPEFLTYFQNEAQLEKSRLLSDRFSAERPKGSFSTLEIQRTEQGDSAMYLCASSHPVGQGNEKLFFGSGTQLSVL.

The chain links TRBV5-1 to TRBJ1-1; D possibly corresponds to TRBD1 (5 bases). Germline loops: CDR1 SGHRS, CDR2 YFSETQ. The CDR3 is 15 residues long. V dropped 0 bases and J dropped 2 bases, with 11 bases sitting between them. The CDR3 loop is CASSLGGRANTEAFF. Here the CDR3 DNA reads TGCGCCAGCAGCTTGGGCGGCAGGGCCAACACTGAAGCTTTCTTT.

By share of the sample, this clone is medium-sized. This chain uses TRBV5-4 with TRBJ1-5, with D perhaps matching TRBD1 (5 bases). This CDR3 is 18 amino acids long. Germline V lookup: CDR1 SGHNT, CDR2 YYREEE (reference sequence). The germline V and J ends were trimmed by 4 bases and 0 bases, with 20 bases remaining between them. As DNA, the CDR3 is TGTGCCAGCAGCAGGAGGGGAGGGGCTGGTGATAGCAATCAGCCCCAGCATTTT. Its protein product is CASSRRGGAGDSNQPQHF.

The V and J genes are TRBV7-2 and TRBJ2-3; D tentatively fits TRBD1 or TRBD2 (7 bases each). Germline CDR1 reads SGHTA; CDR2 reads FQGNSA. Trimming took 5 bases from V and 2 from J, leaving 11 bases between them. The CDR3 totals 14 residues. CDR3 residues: CASSPGGATDTQYF. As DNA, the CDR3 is TGTGCCAGCAGCCCAGGGGGGGCCACAGATACGCAGTATTTT. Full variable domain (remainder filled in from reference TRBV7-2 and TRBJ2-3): GAGVSQSPSNKVTEKGKDVELRCDPISGHTALYWYRQSLGQGLEFLIYFQGNSAPDKSGLPSDRFSAERTGGSVSTLTIQRTQQEDSAVYLCASSPGGATDTQYFGPGTRLTVL.

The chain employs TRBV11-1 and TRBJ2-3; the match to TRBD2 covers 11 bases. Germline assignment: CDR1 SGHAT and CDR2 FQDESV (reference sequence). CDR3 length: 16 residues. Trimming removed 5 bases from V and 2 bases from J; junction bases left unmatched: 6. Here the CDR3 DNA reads TGTGCCAGCAGCAGGAGACTAGCGGGGACCACAGATACGCAGTATTTT. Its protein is CASSRRLAGTTDTQYF.

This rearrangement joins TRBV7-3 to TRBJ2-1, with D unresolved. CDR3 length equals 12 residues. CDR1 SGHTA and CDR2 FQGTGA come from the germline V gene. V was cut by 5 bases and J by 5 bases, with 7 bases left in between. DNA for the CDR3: TGTGCCAGCAGCAAAGGGAACAATGAGCAGTTCTTC. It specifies CASSKGNNEQFF.

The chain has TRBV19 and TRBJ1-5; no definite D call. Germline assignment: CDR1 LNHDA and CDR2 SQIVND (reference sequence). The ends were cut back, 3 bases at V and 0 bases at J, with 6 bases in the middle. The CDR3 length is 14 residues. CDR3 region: CASSIVDSNQPQHF. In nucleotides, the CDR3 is TGTGCCAGTAGTATCGTAGATAGCAATCAGCCCCAGCATTTT.

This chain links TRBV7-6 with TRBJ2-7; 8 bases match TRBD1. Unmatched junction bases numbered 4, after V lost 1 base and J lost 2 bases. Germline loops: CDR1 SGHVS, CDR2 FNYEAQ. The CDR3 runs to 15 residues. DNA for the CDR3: TGTGCCAGCAGCTTAGGGGGACAGGCAACCTACGAGCAGTACTTC. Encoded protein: CASSLGGQATYEQYF.

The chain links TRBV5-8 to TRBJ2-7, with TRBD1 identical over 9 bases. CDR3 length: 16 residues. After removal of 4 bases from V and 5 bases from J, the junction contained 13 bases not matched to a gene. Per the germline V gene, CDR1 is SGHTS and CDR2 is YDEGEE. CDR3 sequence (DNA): TGTGCCAGCAGCCCGCCTCCGGGACAGGGTTTCCACGAGCAGTACTTC. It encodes CASSPPPGQGFHEQYF.

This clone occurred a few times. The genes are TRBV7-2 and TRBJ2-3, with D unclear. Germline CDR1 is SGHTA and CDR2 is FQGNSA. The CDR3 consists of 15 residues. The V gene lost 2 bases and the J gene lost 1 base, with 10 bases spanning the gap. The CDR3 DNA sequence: TGTGCCAGCAGCTTAACAGCCTCTGGCACAGATACGCAGTATTTT. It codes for CASSLTASGTDTQYF. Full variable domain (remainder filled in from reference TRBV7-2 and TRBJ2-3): GAGVSQSPSNKVTEKGKDVELRCDPISGHTALYWYRQSLGQGLEFLIYFQGNSAPDKSGLPSDRFSAERTGGSVSTLTIQRTQQEDSAVYLCASSLTASGTDTQYFGPGTRLTVL.

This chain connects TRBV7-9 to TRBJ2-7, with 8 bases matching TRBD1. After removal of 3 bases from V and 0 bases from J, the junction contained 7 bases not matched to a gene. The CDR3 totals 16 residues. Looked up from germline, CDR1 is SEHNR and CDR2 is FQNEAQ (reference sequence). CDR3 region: CASSFGTGRSSYEQYF. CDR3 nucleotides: TGTGCCAGCAGCTTCGGGACAGGCCGCAGCTCCTACGAGCAGTACTTC.

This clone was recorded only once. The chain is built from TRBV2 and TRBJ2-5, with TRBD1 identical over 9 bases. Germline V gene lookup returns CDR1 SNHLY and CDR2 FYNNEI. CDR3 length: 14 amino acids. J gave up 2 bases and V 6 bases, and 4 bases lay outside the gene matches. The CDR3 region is CASSQGQGQETQYF. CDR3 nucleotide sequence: TGTGCCAGCAGCCAGGGACAGGGTCAAGAGACCCAGTACTTC.

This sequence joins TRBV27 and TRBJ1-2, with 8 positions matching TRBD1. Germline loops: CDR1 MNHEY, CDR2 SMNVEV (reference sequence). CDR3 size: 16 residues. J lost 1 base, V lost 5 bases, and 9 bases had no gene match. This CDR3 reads CASSAAGTGFNYGYTF. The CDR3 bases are TGTGCCAGCAGTGCCGCAGGGACAGGCTTTAACTATGGCTACACCTTC.

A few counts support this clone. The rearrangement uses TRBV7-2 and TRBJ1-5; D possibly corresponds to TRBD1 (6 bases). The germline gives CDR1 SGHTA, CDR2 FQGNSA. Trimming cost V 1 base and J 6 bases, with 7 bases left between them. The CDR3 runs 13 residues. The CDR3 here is CASSLGRGQPQHF. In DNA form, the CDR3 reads TGTGCCAGCAGCTTAGGCAGGGGTCAGCCCCAGCATTTT.

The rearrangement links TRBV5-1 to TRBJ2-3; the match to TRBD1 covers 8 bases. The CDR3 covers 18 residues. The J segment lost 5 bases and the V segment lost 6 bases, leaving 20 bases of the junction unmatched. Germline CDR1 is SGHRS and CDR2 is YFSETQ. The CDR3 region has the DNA TGCGCCAGCAAGGCGGGGACCTTGACAGGGGTTGAAGAAGATACGCAGTATTTT. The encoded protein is CASKAGTLTGVEEDTQYF.

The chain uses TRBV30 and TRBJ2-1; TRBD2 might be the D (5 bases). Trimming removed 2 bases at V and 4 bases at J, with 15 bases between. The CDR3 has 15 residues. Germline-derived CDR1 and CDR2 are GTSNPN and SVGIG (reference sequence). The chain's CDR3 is CAWSSLGGRYNEQFF. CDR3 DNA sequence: TGTGCCTGGAGTTCCCTTGGCGGGCGGTACAATGAGCAGTTCTTC.

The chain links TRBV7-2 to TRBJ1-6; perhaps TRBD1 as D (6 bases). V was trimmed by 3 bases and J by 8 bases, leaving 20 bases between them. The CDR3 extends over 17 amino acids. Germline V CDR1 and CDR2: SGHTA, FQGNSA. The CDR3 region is CASSFQGGGPGDSPLHF. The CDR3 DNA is TGTGCCAGCAGCTTCCAGGGTGGAGGCCCAGGGGATTCACCCCTCCACTTT.

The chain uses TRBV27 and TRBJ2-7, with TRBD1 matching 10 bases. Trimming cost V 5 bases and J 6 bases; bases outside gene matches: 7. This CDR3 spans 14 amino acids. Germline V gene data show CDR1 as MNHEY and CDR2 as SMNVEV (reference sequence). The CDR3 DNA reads TGTGCCAGCAGTGCGGGACAGGGGTTGGGCGAGCAGTACTTC. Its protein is CASSAGQGLGEQYF.

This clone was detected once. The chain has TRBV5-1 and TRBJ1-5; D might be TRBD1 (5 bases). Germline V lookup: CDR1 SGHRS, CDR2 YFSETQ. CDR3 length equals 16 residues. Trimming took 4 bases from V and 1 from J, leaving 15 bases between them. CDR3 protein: CASSHQGGTSNQPQHF. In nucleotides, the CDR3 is TGCGCCAGCAGCCACCAAGGAGGGACGAGCAATCAGCCCCAGCATTTT.

The CDR3 loop is CASSVTSGGSNEQFF. The CDR3 region has the DNA TGTGCCAGCAGTGTTACTAGCGGGGGGAGCAATGAGCAGTTCTTC. The chain joins TRBV2 to TRBJ2-1, with 12 bases lining up with TRBD2. J was trimmed by 6 bases and V by 4 bases; bases with no gene match: 4. From germline, CDR1 is SNHLY and CDR2 FYNNEI. CDR3 length: 15 amino acids.